These 2 T cell receptor beta chains originate from one sample sequenced in a study of cytomegalovirus exposure and HLA in healthy donors. PCR used 60 Vbeta primers and 13 Jbeta primers. Using immunoSEQ multiplex PCR, the repertoire was profiled, and TCRdb retains in-frame clones only, with some absent. The sample lists 95,000 to 150,000 clones, about three quarters occurring once. The sample taken for sequencing was PBMCs. The receptors derive from a man aged 30-40 years in good health and CMV-seronegative.

The V gene is TRBV29-1, the J gene TRBJ2-7; 9 positions agree with TRBD1. Germline CDR1 reads SQVTM; CDR2 reads ANQGSEA. The CDR3 length is 13 residues. Trimming cost V 6 bases and J 4 bases; bases outside gene matches: 7. As DNA, the CDR3 is TGCAGCGTGACCGGGACAGGGACGTACGAGCAGTACTTC. Residues: CSVTGTGTYEQYF.

About this clone itself: Other DNA variants within this sample encode the same CDR3. The chain is built from TRBV5-1 and TRBJ2-3; D possibly corresponds to TRBD2 (6 bases). The CDR3 totals 17 residues. CDR1 and CDR2 (germline): SGHRS, YFSETQ. V was cut by 3 bases and J by 2 bases, with 19 bases left in between. CDR3 nucleotides: TGCGCCAGCAGCTCTCTGGGACTGGCGGGACCCACAGATACGCAGTATTTT. This translates into CASSSLGLAGPTDTQYF.